This record concerns one T cell receptor (beta chain) sequence. Its antigen is unknown. The CDR3 length is 14 residues. V lost 6 bases, J lost 4 bases, and 16 bases lay in between. Germline V lookup: CDR1 MNHEY, CDR2 SVGAGI. The data belong to a study of cytomegalovirus exposure and HLA in healthy donors. 60 Vbeta and 13 Jbeta primers were used in PCR. TCRdb keeps only in-frame clones here, not all; method: immunoSEQ multiplex PCR. The data show tens of thousands of clones, approximately 82% seen once. General study findings and limits: Association with HLA alleles at 0.05 false discovery rate was found for 16,951 TCR beta sequences in a later analysis.

Sequencing used PBMCs. The genes are TRBV6-5 and TRBJ2-7; possible D gene TRBD1, 5 bases. The clonotype originates from a man aged 35 to 55 in good health and CMV-seronegative. The CDR3 nucleotides are TGTGCCAGCAGCCTCGAGCAGGGCCCATACGAGCAGTACTTC. Amino acid sequence: CASSLEQGPYEQYF.